A single sample gave rise to the 31 T cell receptor beta chains below, sequenced in a study of T cells in Graves' hyperthyroidism and ophthalmopathy. From RNA transcripts, TCR beta CDR3 regions were amplified. The TCR CDR3 was amplified in a first-round RT-PCR using the HTBI primer set. TCRdb used MiXCR to reprocess the multiplex PCR reads, holding one entry per CDR3 protein. This table has hundreds of thousands of distinct CDR3 sequences, approximately 40% appearing once. Sequenced: blood. These receptor sequences come from a woman in her 40s with Graves' hyperthyroidism.

Notes on this clonotype: Compared with germline, one end of the junction differs, possibly owing to a read error. The V gene is TRBV14, the J gene TRBJ1-3; D ambiguous. The CDR3 extends over 16 amino acids. The germline CDR1 and CDR2 sequences are SGHDN and FVKESK. For the CDR3, the DNA is TGTGACAGCAGCCAAGATAGTGGCGACTCTGGAAACACCATATATTTT. This encodes CDSSQDSGDSGNTIYF.

This clonotype was observed a single time. The rearrangement links TRBV2 to TRBJ1-5, with TRBD1 identical over 11 bases. The CDR3 consists of 16 residues. Germline V gene data show CDR1 as SNHLY and CDR2 as FYNNEI. The ends lost 4 bases at V and 5 bases at J; junction bases unmatched: 7. DNA of the CDR3: TGTGCCAGCAGTGTCGGGACAGGGGGGGGCGATCAGCCCCAGCATTTT. This encodes CASSVGTGGGDQPQHF.

This sequence joins TRBV28 and TRBJ2-5, with D perhaps TRBD1 or TRBD2 (5 bases each). Germline assignment: CDR1 MDHEN and CDR2 SYDVKM. Trimming cost V 4 bases and J 9 bases, with 21 bases left between them. The CDR3 runs to 15 residues. The CDR3: CASSSSSNGAGPQYF. The CDR3 DNA reads as TGTGCCAGCAGTTCCTCCTCTAACGGGGCAGGGCCCCAGTACTTC.

The chain's CDR3 is CASRRDRDDQPQHF. CDR3 bases: TGTGCCAGCAGGAGGGACAGGGATGATCAGCCCCAGCATTTT. The genes are TRBV12-3 or TRBV12-4 and TRBJ1-5; 9 nucleotides agree with TRBD1. The CDR3 is 14 amino acids. After removal of 6 bases from V and 5 bases from J, the junction contained 5 bases not matched to a gene.

This chain joins TRBV20-1 and TRBJ2-7; D unclear. Trimming took off 5 bases at V and 3 bases at J, with 17 bases between the two ends. Germline lookup yields CDR1 DFQATT and CDR2 SNEGSKA (reference sequence). This CDR3 contains 14 residues. CDR3 residues: CSAPGFEDLYEQYF. Here the CDR3 DNA reads TGCAGTGCTCCCGGGTTCGAGGACCTCTACGAGCAGTACTTC.

The sample holds one count of this clonotype. The chain is built from TRBV6-1 and TRBJ2-7, with D possibly called TRBD1 or TRBD2 (5 bases each). Per the germline V gene, CDR1 is MNHNS and CDR2 is SASEGT. The CDR3 runs to 14 residues. V was pared by 6 bases and J by 0 bases, with 12 bases between. The CDR3 reads CASSQPGSSYEQYF. The CDR3 DNA reads as TGTGCCAGCAGCCAACCAGGGAGCTCCTACGAGCAGTACTTC.

This chain links TRBV28 with TRBJ2-5; no firm D call. The CDR3 has 12 amino acids. Germline CDR1 is MDHEN and CDR2 is SYDVKM. Deletions cut 3 bases from V and 6 bases from J, with 8 bases between. The CDR3 nucleotides are TGTGCCAGCAGTTTCACTGTGAAGACCCAGTACTTC. Protein product: CASSFTVKTQYF.

The rearrangement links TRBV7-2 to TRBJ1-2; 7 nucleotides match TRBD1. Germline CDR1 and CDR2: SGHTA and FQGNSA. The CDR3 length is 13 residues. J lost 8 bases, V lost 5 bases, and 8 bases had no gene match. The CDR3 loop reads CASSPTGGQGYTF. CDR3 sequence (DNA): TGTGCCAGCAGCCCCACGGGGGGACAGGGCTACACCTTC.

CDR3 amino acids: CASSIGTADTEAFF. CDR3 in DNA: TGTGCCAGTAGTATAGGGACAGCCGACACTGAAGCTTTCTTT. The chain has TRBV19 and TRBJ1-1; maybe TRBD1 (6 bases). This CDR3 is built from 14 residues. Trimming took off 1 base at V and 3 bases at J, with 9 bases between the two ends. CDR1 and CDR2 from the germline V gene are LNHDA and SQIVND (reference sequence).

Comment on this clonotype: The CDR3 does not close with the conserved phenylalanine or tryptophan, likely indicating a read error. The limits of the CDR3 on the DNA are not certain, so only TCRdb's listed CDR3 is given. The chain employs TRBV29-1 and TRBJ2-7. Including both end residues, the CDR3 is 8 amino acids long. The germline V gene has CDR1 SQVTM and CDR2 ANQGSEA. The CDR3 loop is CSVDAKAT.

This clonotype was found many times. The chain carries TRBV7-3 and TRBJ1-1; D gene ambiguous. The CDR3 length is 14 residues. Looked up from germline, CDR1 is SGHTA and CDR2 is FQGTGA. Trimming took off 3 bases at V and 7 bases at J, with 15 bases between the two ends. CDR3 residues: CASSFNSGPSEAFF. CDR3 nucleotide sequence: TGTGCCAGCAGCTTTAACTCCGGACCGAGTGAAGCTTTCTTT. The full variable domain, in which reference TRBV7-3 and TRBJ1-1 provide the parts outside the CDR3, is GAGVSQTPSNKVTEKGKYVELRCDPISGHTALYWYRQSLGQGPEFLIYFQGTGAADDSGLPNDRFFAVRPEGSVSTLKIQRTERGDSAVYLCASSFNSGPSEAFFGQGTRLTVV.

This clonotype was recorded at least ten times. This chain uses TRBV7-2 with TRBJ1-3, with unresolved D. The CDR3 loop spans 15 amino acids. V was trimmed by 3 bases and J by 0 bases, leaving 9 bases between them. Germline-derived CDR1 and CDR2 are SGHTA and FQGNSA. The CDR3 protein is CASSFSEFSGNTIYF. The CDR3 DNA is TGTGCCAGCAGCTTTTCTGAATTCTCTGGAAACACCATATATTTT.

The J gene is TRBJ2-7, the V gene TRBV28, with D perhaps TRBD1 (5 bases). Per germline, CDR1 MDHEN and CDR2 SYDVKM. V was cut by 1 base and J by 2 bases, with 12 bases left in between. The CDR3 is made up of 15 amino acids. The CDR3: CASSLFPTGTYEQYF. The CDR3, as DNA: TGTGCCAGCAGTTTATTCCCAACAGGCACCTACGAGCAGTACTTC.

A remark on this clonotype: Germline is not matched at one junction end, which may reflect a read error. The chain is built from TRBV11-2 and TRBJ2-7; unclear D gene. Germline V gene data show CDR1 as SGHAT and CDR2 as FQNNGV. There are 17 residues in the CDR3. Here the CDR3 DNA reads TGTGCCAGCAGCTTAGAGGGCGCGGACGCCTTCACCTACGAGCAGTGCTTC. This translates into CASSLEGADAFTYEQCF.

This clonotype was counted many times. This chain links TRBV6-5 with TRBJ1-4; D not certain. Germline-derived CDR1 and CDR2 are MNHEY and SVGAGI. CDR3 length: 13 residues. V was shortened by 8 bases and J by 3 bases, with 10 bases between the two germline ends. The CDR3 here is CASGGPPNEKLFF. DNA for the CDR3: TGTGCCAGCGGCGGACCTCCTAATGAAAAACTGTTTTTT.

At least ten counts were recorded for this clonotype. The chain employs TRBV19 and TRBJ1-2; 7 bases are a match to TRBD1. From germline, CDR1 is LNHDA and CDR2 SQIVND (reference sequence). J was trimmed by 8 bases and V by 2 bases; bases with no gene match: 5. This CDR3 has 13 amino acids. CDR3 sequence reads: CASSIQGQIGYTF. DNA for the CDR3: TGTGCCAGTAGTATACAGGGACAGATCGGCTACACCTTC. Combining the CDR3 with reference TRBV19 and TRBJ1-2 gives the whole variable domain DGGITQSPKYLFRKEGQNVTLSCEQNLNHDAMYWYRQDPGQGLRLIYYSQIVNDFQKGDIAEGYSVSREKKESFPLTVTSAQKNPTAFYLCASSIQGQIGYTFGSGTRLTVV.

This chain joins TRBV7-2 and TRBJ1-1; D gene ambiguous. This CDR3 has 14 residues. V gave up 5 bases and J gave up 3 bases, with 13 bases separating them. Germline V gives CDR1 SGHTA, CDR2 FQGNSA. This chain's CDR3 is CASSQFLGDTEAFF. The CDR3, as DNA: TGTGCCAGCAGCCAATTCCTCGGGGACACTGAAGCTTTCTTT.

This sequence joins TRBV20-1 and TRBJ1-1; D gene uncertain. There are 10 residues in the CDR3. Germline assignment: CDR1 DFQATT and CDR2 SNEGSKA (reference sequence). Deletions cut 3 bases from V and 6 bases from J, with 5 bases between. CDR3 nucleotides: TGCAGTGCTAGCGGGGCTGAAGCTTTCTTT. It is translated as CSASGAEAFF.

This clonotype came up many times. The V call is TRBV29-1, the J call TRBJ1-2, with D tentatively TRBD1 (6 bases). V lost 4 bases, J lost 4 bases, and 16 bases lay in between. The CDR3 has 14 amino acids. The germline CDR1 and CDR2 sequences are SQVTM and ANQGSEA. CDR3 in DNA: TGCAGCGTTGGTGTACAGGGAGGCGGCTATGGCTACACCTTC. Amino acid sequence: CSVGVQGGGYGYTF. Full variable domain (outside the CDR3, taken from reference TRBV29-1 and TRBJ1-2): SAVISQKPSRDICQRGTSLTIQCQVDSQVTMMFWYRQQPGQSLTLIATANQGSEATYESGFVIDKFPISRPNLTFSTLTVSNMSPEDSSIYLCSVGVQGGGYGYTFGSGTRLTVV.

The DNA for the CDR3 is TGTGCCAGCAGTACGGGACTCCCGAGATACGAGCAGTACTTC. Translation gives CASSTGLPRYEQYF. V gene TRBV5-4 combines with J gene TRBJ2-7, with D perhaps matching TRBD2 (6 bases). The CDR3 totals 14 residues. The germline V gene has CDR1 SGHNT and CDR2 YYREEE (reference sequence). Trimming pared 5 bases from V and 4 bases from J, leaving 16 bases between.

The rearrangement links TRBV20-1 to TRBJ2-7; D could derive from TRBD1 or TRBD2 (6 bases each). Germline V gives CDR1 DFQATT, CDR2 SNEGSKA (reference sequence). The CDR3 covers 14 residues. The V gene lost 3 bases and the J gene lost 7 bases, with 19 bases spanning the gap. In DNA, the CDR3 is TGCAGTGCTAGGGCCGGTAGGGGGGCATATGAGCAGTACTTC. The encoded protein is CSARAGRGAYEQYF.

This rearrangement joins TRBV12-3 or TRBV12-4 to TRBJ1-5; no reliable D call. With 6 bases removed from V and 6 bases from J, the gap between germline ends came to 15 bases. The CDR3 length is 14 residues. The CDR3, as DNA: TGTGCCAGCAGCCAAGCAGAATCCGGTCAGCCCCAGCATTTT. It encodes CASSQAESGQPQHF.

The rearrangement joins TRBV6-5 to TRBJ2-7; the match to TRBD1 covers 7 bases. The CDR3 consists of 13 residues. From germline, CDR1 is MNHEY and CDR2 SVGAGI. The ends lost 8 bases at V and 2 bases at J; junction bases unmatched: 6. The CDR3 DNA reads TGTGCCAGCCGAGGGACAGCTACCTACGAGCAGTACTTC. It is translated as CASRGTATYEQYF.

The V gene is TRBV14, the J gene TRBJ1-2, with D perhaps matching TRBD1 (6 bases). The V and J ends lost 2 bases and 3 bases respectively, with 13 bases between them. In germline, CDR1 is SGHDN, CDR2 FVKESK. CDR3 length: 15 residues. DNA for the CDR3: TGTGCCAGCAGCCAAACCGACAGGACATACTATGGCTACACCTTC. Its protein product is CASSQTDRTYYGYTF.

This clonotype has a count of ten or more. The junction shows a germline mismatch at one end, possibly a read error. The J gene is TRBJ2-2, the V gene TRBV7-7; D is possibly TRBD1 (6 bases). From germline, CDR1 is SSHAT and CDR2 FNYEAQ (reference sequence). The length of the CDR3 is 15 residues. CDR3: CASSLTGWDTGELFF. CDR3 coding DNA: TGTGCTAGCAGCCTCACAGGGTGGGACACCGGGGAGCTGTTTTTT.

At least ten counts were recorded for this clonotype. J is TRBJ1-6 and V is TRBV13; 8 bases are a match to TRBD1. Germline CDR1 PRHDT, CDR2 FYEKMQ (reference sequence). The CDR3 spans 15 residues. J was trimmed by 7 bases and V by 4 bases; bases with no gene match: 6. The CDR3 sequence: CASSSGTGSNSPLHF. DNA for the CDR3: TGTGCCAGCAGCTCCGGGACAGGCTCAAATTCACCCCTCCACTTT.

This clonotype was counted at least ten times. The V call is TRBV19, the J call TRBJ1-1, with D perhaps matching TRBD1 (6 bases). Germline CDR1 reads LNHDA; CDR2 reads SQIVND (reference sequence). V was trimmed by 4 bases and J by 0 bases, leaving 9 bases between them. The CDR3 totals 14 residues. The CDR3 spells CASSKDRLNTEAFF. The CDR3 DNA is TGTGCCAGTAGTAAGGACAGACTGAACACTGAAGCTTTCTTT.

The table lists this clonotype with a few counts. The chain uses TRBV6-2 or TRBV6-3 and TRBJ1-5; D ambiguous. Germline-derived CDR1 and CDR2 are MNHEY and SVGEGT. This CDR3 is built from 14 residues. V lost 6 bases and J 0 bases, leaving 9 bases between the germline ends. The CDR3 is CASSKTASNQPQHF. Written as DNA, the CDR3 is TGTGCCAGCAGCAAAACAGCTAGCAATCAGCCCCAGCATTTT.

About this clonotype: A much larger clone lies one base from this, so it may be a read error. The V call is TRBV12-3 or TRBV12-4, the J call TRBJ1-1; D is uncertain. The CDR3 length is 14 residues. V was clipped by 6 bases and J by 1 base, with 12 bases between them. CDR3 protein: CASSVWTGNTEAFF. Here the CDR3 DNA reads TGTGCCAGCAGCGTCTGGACGGGGAACACTGAAGCTTTCTTT.

This chain uses TRBV7-2 with TRBJ1-1; D remains unclear. Trimming removed 6 bases from V and 0 bases from J, with 17 bases in between. The germline V gene has CDR1 SGHTA and CDR2 FQGNSA. There are 16 residues in the CDR3. CDR3 region: CASSLLRFGMNTEAFF. As DNA, the CDR3 is TGTGCCAGCAGTTTATTACGTTTTGGAATGAACACTGAAGCTTTCTTT.

This clonotype was seen repeatedly, ten times or more. The chain joins TRBV10-3 to TRBJ1-5; 7 positions agree with TRBD1. The CDR3 contains 15 residues. The ends lost 10 bases at V and 5 bases at J; junction bases unmatched: 14. Germline CDR1 is ENHRY and CDR2 is SYGVKD. The CDR3 bases are TGTGCCAGCATGAGGGGGCAGGGTCGCGATCAGCCCCAGCATTTT. As protein: CASMRGQGRDQPQHF.